Each of the 25 T cell receptor beta chains below was sequenced from the same sample in a study of Tregs in tolerant kidney transplant recipients. Method: immunoSEQ multiplex PCR; TCRdb's copy keeps in-frame clones and lacks some. The table includes about 83,000 clones, nearly 98% detected once. The sample here was CD4+ T cells from blood, taken before the transplant. These receptors were collected from a human donor who received a combined kidney and bone marrow transplant.

As for this clone: The same CDR3 arises from other DNA sequences in this sample as well. This chain uses TRBV11-2 with TRBJ2-3; D is unresolved. Germline V gene sequence: CDR1 SGHAT, CDR2 FQNNGV. There are 13 residues in the CDR3. Trimming removed 0 bases at V and 5 bases at J, with 6 bases between. CDR3 in amino acids: CASSLDRGDTQYF. The CDR3, as DNA: TGTGCCAGCAGCTTAGATCGCGGAGATACGCAGTATTTT.

This chain joins TRBV11-2 and TRBJ2-3; TRBD1 agrees at 7 bases. This CDR3 is built from 16 residues. Germline-derived CDR1 and CDR2 are SGHAT and FQNNGV. J was trimmed by 1 base and V by 4 bases; bases with no gene match: 8. The CDR3 DNA is TGTGCCAGCAGCTCTACAGGGGTTCTTGGCACAGATACGCAGTATTTT. Its protein is CASSSTGVLGTDTQYF.

V is TRBV11-2 and J is TRBJ1-1; possible D gene TRBD1, 6 bases. Trimming pared 5 bases from V and 5 bases from J, leaving 15 bases between. CDR1 is SGHAT, CDR2 FQNNGV, per germline. This CDR3 has 14 residues. The CDR3 sequence: CASSPQQGWTEAFF. The CDR3 coding sequence is TGTGCCAGCAGCCCACAACAGGGTTGGACTGAAGCTTTCTTT.

The chain couples TRBV4-2 to TRBJ1-2, with TRBD1 identical over 7 bases. This CDR3 contains 17 residues. J lost 1 base, V lost 2 bases, and 10 bases had no gene match. Per the germline V gene, CDR1 is LGHNA and CDR2 is YNFKEQ. Written as DNA, the CDR3 is TGTGCCAGCAGCCAAAGGGACAGACCGGAGATTAACTATGGCTACACCTTC. Translated, it gives CASSQRDRPEINYGYTF.

J is TRBJ2-3 and V is TRBV7-6, with D possibly TRBD2 on 7 matching bases. V was trimmed by 5 bases and J by 5 bases, leaving 20 bases between them. Germline CDR1 SGHVS, CDR2 FNYEAQ. There are 16 residues in the CDR3. This chain's CDR3 is CASSLGGAGAGDTQYF. The CDR3, as DNA: TGTGCCAGCAGCCTAGGGGGGGCGGGGGCTGGAGATACGCAGTATTTT.

V is TRBV5-6 and J is TRBJ2-3; weak D call: TRBD1 (5 bases). The V gene's germline CDR1 is SGHDT and CDR2 YYEEEE. The CDR3 has 11 residues. V dropped 0 bases and J dropped 12 bases, with 8 bases sitting between them. CDR3 sequence (DNA): TGTGCCAGCAGCTTGGGACAGTCCCAGTATTTT. Translation: CASSLGQSQYF.

This chain uses TRBV5-6 with TRBJ2-1; D gene uncertain. This CDR3 is 15 amino acids long. V dropped 2 bases and J dropped 0 bases, with 9 bases sitting between them. Germline V gene sequence: CDR1 SGHDT, CDR2 YYEEEE. CDR3 in DNA: TGTGCCAGCAGCTTTTTGTCAGGCTCCTACAATGAGCAGTTCTTC. Its translation is CASSFLSGSYNEQFF.

This chain links TRBV4-2 with TRBJ2-7, with TRBD1 matching over 8 bases. This CDR3 contains 14 residues. Per the germline V gene, CDR1 is LGHNA and CDR2 is YNFKEQ. V shed 4 bases and J 5 bases; nucleotides not matched to a gene: 7. The CDR3: CASSRTGSRDEQYF. The CDR3 region has the DNA TGTGCCAGCAGCCGGACAGGGTCCAGAGACGAGCAGTACTTC.

V and J are TRBV6-1 and TRBJ2-7; tentatively, D is TRBD1 (6 bases). The CDR3 length is 13 residues. Germline CDR1 and CDR2: MNHNS and SASEGT. Trimming took off 2 bases at V and 7 bases at J, with 12 bases between the two ends. CDR3 in amino acids: CASSEFRGGEQYF. Here the CDR3 DNA reads TGTGCCAGCAGTGAATTCAGAGGGGGAGAGCAGTACTTC.

The V gene is TRBV6-6, the J gene TRBJ1-6; TRBD1 aligns across 10 bases. The CDR3 has 15 amino acids. V shed 5 bases and J 2 bases; nucleotides not matched to a gene: 0. Germline V gene sequence: CDR1 MNHNY, CDR2 SVGAGI (reference sequence). This CDR3 is CASSGQGAYNSPLHF. The CDR3 nucleotides are TGTGCCAGCAGTGGACAGGGGGCCTATAATTCACCCCTCCACTTT.

This chain links TRBV4-3 with TRBJ2-3; TRBD1 might be the D (5 bases). Germline assignment: CDR1 LGHNA and CDR2 YSLEER. The CDR3 consists of 17 residues. The V end lost 0 bases, the J end lost 1 base, and 14 bases lay between the germline ends. As DNA, the CDR3 is TGCGCCAGCAGCCAAGAATGGGGCCCCAGCGGCACAGATACGCAGTATTTT. This translates into CASSQEWGPSGTDTQYF.

The rearrangement joins TRBV28 to TRBJ1-5, with D perhaps TRBD1 (5 bases). Trimming removed 5 bases from V and 4 bases from J, with 9 bases in between. The length of the CDR3 is 13 residues. Germline-derived CDR1 and CDR2 are MDHEN and SYDVKM. In DNA form, the CDR3 reads TGTGCCAGCAGTCTGGACACGAATCAGCCCCAGCATTTT. Its translation: CASSLDTNQPQHF.

The rearrangement links TRBV9 to TRBJ2-2; a weak D match, TRBD2 (7 bases). The CDR3 has 14 residues. V was pared by 6 bases and J by 7 bases, with 16 bases between. The germline V gene encodes CDR1 SGDLS and CDR2 YYNGEE. In DNA, the CDR3 is TGTGCCAGCAAGCAGAAGCGGGACATCGGGGAGCTGTTTTTT. It codes for CASKQKRDIGELFF.

The chain links TRBV19 to TRBJ2-6; 8 bases are shared with TRBD1. J lost 0 bases, V lost 4 bases, and 17 bases had no gene match. In germline, CDR1 is LNHDA, CDR2 SQIVND (reference sequence). The CDR3 loop spans 21 amino acids. Here the CDR3 reads CASSRFGTGKGPSSGANVLTF. In DNA form, the CDR3 reads TGTGCCAGTAGTAGGTTCGGGACAGGCAAAGGCCCTAGCTCTGGGGCCAACGTCCTGACTTTC.

This clone is a singleton in its sample. The CDR3 sequence is CASSKAATNEQFF. For the CDR3, the DNA is TGTGCCAGCAGCAAAGCAGCGACCAATGAGCAGTTCTTC. The V gene is TRBV21-1, the J gene TRBJ2-1; the table's D call, TRBD2, was not checked against the DNA. TRBV21-1 is termed a pseudogene. The CDR3 loop spans 13 amino acids.

This rearrangement joins TRBV28 to TRBJ2-7; the match to TRBD2 covers 8 bases. CDR3 length: 12 residues. With 8 bases clipped from V and 3 bases from J, the junction kept 3 bases outside the gene matches. The V gene's germline CDR1 is MDHEN and CDR2 SYDVKM. CDR3 sequence: CASREGGYEQYF. Here the CDR3 DNA reads TGTGCCAGCCGGGAGGGGGGCTACGAGCAGTACTTC.

The rearrangement uses TRBV18 and TRBJ2-3; D gene unclear. V lost 0 bases and J 1 base, leaving 5 bases between the germline ends. Germline lookup yields CDR1 KGHSH and CDR2 LQKENI. The CDR3 runs to 14 residues. The CDR3 sequence: CASSPPFGTDTQYF. In nucleotides, the CDR3 is TGTGCCAGCTCACCACCGTTCGGCACAGATACGCAGTATTTT.

V and J are TRBV7-9 and TRBJ2-1; a possible D gene is TRBD2 (6 bases). The CDR3 has 15 residues. V was clipped by 5 bases and J by 3 bases, with 14 bases between them. Germline lookup yields CDR1 SEHNR and CDR2 FQNEAQ (reference sequence). The CDR3 sequence: CASSAGLRFYNEQFF. In DNA, the CDR3 is TGTGCCAGCAGCGCGGGACTCCGATTCTACAATGAGCAGTTCTTC.

The rearrangement links TRBV15 to TRBJ2-7; D not certain. CDR1 and CDR2 from the germline V gene are LNHNV and YYDKDF (reference sequence). The CDR3 runs 13 residues. The ends were cut back, 0 bases at V and 4 bases at J, with 7 bases in the middle. The CDR3 protein is CATSRDLKYEQYF. In DNA form, the CDR3 reads TGTGCCACCAGCAGAGATTTAAAATACGAGCAGTACTTC. Using reference TRBV15 and TRBJ2-7 for the parts outside the CDR3, the full variable domain is DAMVIQNPRYQVTQFGKPVTLSCSQTLNHNVMYWYQQKSSQAPKLLFHYYDKDFNNEADTPDNFQSRRPNTSFCFLDIRSPGLGDTAMYLCATSRDLKYEQYFGPGTRLTVT.

The gene calls are TRBV4-2 and TRBJ2-1; 7 bases are a match to TRBD1. The V segment lost 1 base and the J segment 9 bases; nucleotides outside the gene matches: 9. The CDR3 runs to 15 residues. Germline V gene data show CDR1 as LGHNA and CDR2 as YNFKEQ. Here the CDR3 reads CASSQAGQVVGEQFF. CDR3 bases: TGTGCCAGCAGCCAAGCTGGACAGGTTGTGGGTGAGCAGTTCTTC.

The chain joins TRBV25-1 to TRBJ2-5; 13 bases align to TRBD2. The junction had 8 bases not matched to a gene; V was cut back by 5 bases and J by 5 bases. The CDR3 covers 16 residues. Germline values: CDR1 MGHDK, CDR2 SYGVNS. The CDR3 reads CASSKPGLAGLETQYF. DNA for the CDR3: TGTGCCAGCAGTAAGCCGGGACTAGCGGGACTTGAGACCCAGTACTTC.

The V call is TRBV28, the J call TRBJ1-4; perhaps TRBD1 as D (6 bases). V was trimmed by 3 bases and J by 4 bases, leaving 15 bases between them. CDR1 and CDR2 from the germline V gene are MDHEN and SYDVKM. The CDR3 has 16 residues. The CDR3 reads CASSFSGRGFNEKLFF. The CDR3 nucleotides are TGTGCCAGCAGTTTTAGTGGGAGGGGGTTTAATGAAAAACTGTTTTTT.

The chain is built from TRBV9 and TRBJ2-1, with 7 positions matching TRBD1. Germline V CDR1 and CDR2: SGDLS, YYNGEE. The CDR3 extends over 15 amino acids. Trimming cost V 4 bases and J 3 bases; bases outside gene matches: 7. CDR3: CASSPTGAIYNEQFF. The CDR3 DNA reads as TGTGCCAGCAGCCCCACAGGGGCCATCTACAATGAGCAGTTCTTC.

The rearrangement joins TRBV9 to TRBJ2-1; a weak D match, TRBD2 (5 bases). V shed 2 bases and J shed 3 bases, with 9 bases lying between them. The CDR3 covers 14 residues. Germline lookup yields CDR1 SGDLS and CDR2 YYNGEE. CDR3 bases: TGTGCCAGCAGCGTCGAACTAGTCTACAATGAGCAGTTCTTC. Amino acids: CASSVELVYNEQFF.

DNA of the CDR3: TGTGCCAGCTTGAAAAGGGAGGCAGAGACCCAGTACTTC. Its translation: CASLKREAETQYF. The chain employs TRBV7-6 and TRBJ2-5, with D tentatively TRBD2 (6 bases). V shed 8 bases and J shed 4 bases, with 14 bases lying between them. This CDR3 has 13 amino acids. Looked up from germline, CDR1 is SGHVS and CDR2 is FNYEAQ. The full variable domain, completed using reference TRBV7-6 and TRBJ2-5, is GAGVSQSPRYKVTKRGQDVALRCDPISGHVSLYWYRQALGQGPEFLTYFNYEAQQDKSGLPNDRFSAERPEGSISTLTIQRTEQRDSAMYRCASLKREAETQYFGPGTRLLVL.